What follows are 9 T cell receptor beta chains derived from one specimen sequenced in a study of blood T cell repertoires in COVID-19. Some clones are missing from TCRdb's copy, which holds only in-frame ones; the method was immunoSEQ multiplex PCR. The data show 150,000 to 250,000 clones, around 82% seen once. The sequenced material came from PBMCs or T cells enriched from blood (not recorded which). Receptors were obtained from a man aged 35-49 years who had recovered from COVID-19.

V gene TRBV7-2 combines with J gene TRBJ1-2; unclear D gene. CDR3 length: 12 amino acids. Germline-derived CDR1 and CDR2 are SGHTA and FQGNSA. The V gene lost 3 bases and the J gene lost 5 bases, with 7 bases spanning the gap. CDR3: CASSFREYGYTF. The CDR3 nucleotides are TGTGCCAGCAGCTTCCGGGAATATGGCTACACCTTC. The full variable domain, its missing parts supplied by reference TRBV7-2 and TRBJ1-2, is GAGVSQSPSNKVTEKGKDVELRCDPISGHTALYWYRQSLGQGLEFLIYFQGNSAPDKSGLPSDRFSAERTGGSVSTLTIQRTQQEDSAVYLCASSFREYGYTFGSGTRLTVV.

The chain carries TRBV7-2 and TRBJ1-2; D remains ambiguous. Trimming left V 2 bases short and J 6 bases short, with 10 bases between. The V gene's germline CDR1 is SGHTA and CDR2 FQGNSA. The CDR3 runs to 13 residues. CDR3 amino acids: CASSLPRMDGYTF. The CDR3 region has the DNA TGTGCCAGCAGCTTACCGCGGATGGATGGCTACACCTTC.

The chain joins TRBV19 to TRBJ1-1; a possible D gene is TRBD1 (5 bases). The CDR3 has 14 amino acids. Per the germline V gene, CDR1 is LNHDA and CDR2 is SQIVND (reference sequence). V gave up 5 bases and J gave up 5 bases, with 15 bases separating them. CDR3 nucleotides: TGTGCCAGTAGTGCCCGAGTGGGGGGTACTGAAGCTTTCTTT. Translation: CASSARVGGTEAFF.

This chain links TRBV7-6 with TRBJ2-2; 8 positions match TRBD1. The germline V gene has CDR1 SGHVS and CDR2 FNYEAQ. The V segment lost 0 bases and the J segment 0 bases; nucleotides outside the gene matches: 3. The CDR3 has 17 residues. The CDR3 here is CASSLARTGTNTGELFF. In DNA, the CDR3 is TGTGCCAGCAGCTTAGCCAGGACAGGGACGAACACCGGGGAGCTGTTTTTT.

The chain combines TRBV3-1 (or the pseudogene TRBV3-2) with TRBJ1-1; perhaps TRBD1 as D (5 bases). The germline V gene encodes CDR1 LGHDT and CDR2 YNNKEL (reference sequence). This CDR3 spans 15 amino acids. Between the trimmed V and J ends, which lost 4 bases and 4 bases, there was a span of 16 bases. CDR3 bases: TGTGCCAGCAGCCCCACGGCAGGGTCTGTCACTGAAGCTTTCTTT. This translates into CASSPTAGSVTEAFF.

V and J are TRBV15 and TRBJ1-2, with 11 bases identical to TRBD1. V was pared by 0 bases and J by 2 bases, with 8 bases of the junction left unmatched. Germline CDR1 is LNHNV and CDR2 is YYDKDF (reference sequence). The CDR3 is made up of 18 amino acids. CDR3 loop: CATSRDIGTGGVNYGYTF. The CDR3 nucleotides read TGTGCCACCAGCAGAGATATCGGGACAGGGGGGGTGAACTATGGCTACACCTTC.

The chain links TRBV30 to TRBJ1-2; D possibly corresponds to TRBD1 (6 bases). Germline V gene sequence: CDR1 GTSNPN, CDR2 SVGIG (reference sequence). This CDR3 has 12 amino acids. V dropped 4 bases and J dropped 7 bases, with 13 bases sitting between them. Written as DNA, the CDR3 is TGTGCCTGGACCGGGGGGCATGGTGGCTACACCTTC. It encodes CAWTGGHGGYTF.

The V call is TRBV5-4, the J call TRBJ1-2; TRBD1 aligns across 8 bases. CDR1 is SGHNT, CDR2 YYREEE, per germline (reference sequence). The CDR3 is 18 residues long. The V and J ends lost 0 bases and 5 bases, in that order; junction bases with no gene match: 15. The CDR3 loop is CASSLEVVPIQGVYGYTF. For the CDR3, the DNA is TGTGCCAGCAGCTTGGAAGTGGTCCCGATACAGGGGGTTTATGGCTACACCTTC.

This sequence joins TRBV5-6 and TRBJ1-3; D not resolved. The V end lost 4 bases, the J end lost 0 bases, and 17 bases lay between the germline ends. CDR3 length equals 17 residues. The germline gives CDR1 SGHDT, CDR2 YYEEEE. DNA of the CDR3: TGTGCCAGCAGCCTCCTCGGAGCCGCCAGCTCTGGAAACACCATATATTTT. Translated, it gives CASSLLGAASSGNTIYF.